Each of the 3 T cell receptor beta chains below was sequenced from the same sample in a study of radiotherapy plus CTLA-4 blockade in lung cancer. Clones were sequenced by immunoSEQ multiplex PCR, and TCRdb holds only the in-frame ones, with some missing. The top ten hold about 0.79% of the sample, which has approximately 80,000 clones, about 80% seen once. The input for sequencing was peripheral blood, taken from a patient treated with radiotherapy plus ipilimumab. Receptor source: a human donor with non-small cell lung cancer who had stable disease on radiotherapy plus ipilimumab.

This clone came up once. J is TRBJ2-1 and V is TRBV9; tentatively, D is TRBD2 (5 bases). This CDR3 contains 15 residues. Trimming shortened V by 0 bases and J by 1 base, and 8 bases separated the two germline ends. CDR1 and CDR2 (germline): SGDLS, YYNGEE. CDR3 DNA: TGTGCCAGCAGCGTAGTAAGCGGATCCTACAATGAGCAGTTCTTC. Translated: CASSVVSGSYNEQFF. Full variable domain (rest looked up from reference TRBV9 and TRBJ2-1): DSGVTQTPKHLITATGQRVTLRCSPRSGDLSVYWYQQSLDQGLQFLIQYYNGEERAKGNILERFSAQQFPDLHSELNLSSLELGDSALYFCASSVVSGSYNEQFFGPGTRLTVL.

The sample holds a few counts of this clone. This sequence joins TRBV6-1 and TRBJ2-3; unclear D gene. The CDR3 consists of 13 residues. V lost 5 bases and J lost 6, with 12 bases in between. Germline values: CDR1 MNHNS, CDR2 SASEGT. CDR3 sequence: CASSYLRWDTQYF. The CDR3 DNA is TGTGCCAGCAGTTATCTTAGATGGGATACGCAGTATTTT.

This sequence joins TRBV18 and TRBJ1-2; 9 positions match TRBD1. The V and J ends lost 2 bases and 0 bases, in that order; junction bases with no gene match: 13. Germline CDR1 KGHSH, CDR2 LQKENI. This CDR3 has 19 amino acids. The CDR3, as DNA: TGTGCCAGCTCACCAGGACAGGGGCCGCGGGCCTTAGCTAACTATGGCTACACCTTC. It specifies CASSPGQGPRALANYGYTF.